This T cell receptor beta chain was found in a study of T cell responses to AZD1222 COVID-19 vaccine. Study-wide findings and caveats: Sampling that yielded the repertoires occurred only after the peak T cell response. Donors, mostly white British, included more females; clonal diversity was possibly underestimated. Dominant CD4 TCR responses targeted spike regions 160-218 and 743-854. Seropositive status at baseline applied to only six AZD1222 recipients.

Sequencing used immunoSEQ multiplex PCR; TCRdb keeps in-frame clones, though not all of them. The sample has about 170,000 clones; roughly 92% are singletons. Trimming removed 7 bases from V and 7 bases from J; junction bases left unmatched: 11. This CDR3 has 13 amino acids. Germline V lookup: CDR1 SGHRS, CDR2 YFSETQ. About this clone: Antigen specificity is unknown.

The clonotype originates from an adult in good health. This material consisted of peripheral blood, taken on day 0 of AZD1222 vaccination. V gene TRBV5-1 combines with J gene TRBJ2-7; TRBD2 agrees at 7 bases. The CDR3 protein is CASLDPGGLEQYF. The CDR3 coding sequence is TGCGCCAGCCTCGACCCGGGGGGATTGGAGCAGTACTTC.